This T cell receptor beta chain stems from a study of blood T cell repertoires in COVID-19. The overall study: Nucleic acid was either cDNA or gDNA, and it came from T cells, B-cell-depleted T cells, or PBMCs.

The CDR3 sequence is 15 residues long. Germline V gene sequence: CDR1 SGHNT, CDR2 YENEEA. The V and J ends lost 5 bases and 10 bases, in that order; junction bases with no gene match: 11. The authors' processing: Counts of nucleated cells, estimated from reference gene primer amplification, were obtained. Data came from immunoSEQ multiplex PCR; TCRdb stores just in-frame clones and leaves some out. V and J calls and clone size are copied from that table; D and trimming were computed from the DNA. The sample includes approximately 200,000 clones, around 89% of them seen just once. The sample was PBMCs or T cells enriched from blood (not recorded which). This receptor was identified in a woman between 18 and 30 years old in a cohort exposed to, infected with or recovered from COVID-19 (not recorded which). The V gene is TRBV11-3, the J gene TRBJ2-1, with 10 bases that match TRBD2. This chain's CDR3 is CASSPRVAGGREQFF. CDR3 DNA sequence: TGTGCCAGCAGCCCAAGGGTAGCGGGAGGTCGAGAGCAGTTCTTC.